This T cell receptor (beta chain) emerged from a study of T cell clonotyping in hematopoietic cell transplantation. Profiling relied on immunoSEQ multiplex PCR, and the TCRdb table lists in-frame clones only, not all of them. The sample lists 50,000 or so clones; roughly four fifths were seen once. From germline, CDR1 is LGHNA and CDR2 YSLEER. The CDR3 length is 14 residues. V was pared by 1 base and J by 5 bases, with 12 bases between. Regarding time point: recipient sample about 28 days before transplant, after cytoreduction. Recipient blood drawn about 28 days pretransplant and days 30, 100, 180 after. Study-wide points: At the given depth, recipient repertoires were over 95% de novo clonotypes. After transplant, recipient diversity fell while pathologically expanded clonotypes grew through day 180.

In the case of this clone: What it binds is unknown.

This receptor was obtained from a man aged 55 to 69 with myelodysplastic syndrome. Some clones in this sample may be carry-over from other donors' samples. Source: peripheral blood mononuclear cells, taken before stem cell transplant. The V gene is TRBV4-3, the J gene TRBJ2-7; D call uncertain. The CDR3 loop is CASSQGQRDHEQYF. The CDR3, as DNA: TGCGCCAGCAGCCAAGGCCAGCGAGATCACGAGCAGTACTTC.